This TCR beta chain was retrieved from a study of cytomegalovirus exposure and HLA in healthy donors. V was cut by 8 bases and J by 8 bases, with 15 bases left in between. Germline V gene lookup returns CDR1 MDHEN and CDR2 SYDVKM. The CDR3 spans 12 residues. In regard to this clone: Its antigen is not identified.

The PCR ran on 60 Vbeta and 13 Jbeta primers. Sequencing used immunoSEQ multiplex PCR; TCRdb keeps in-frame clones, though not all of them. This sample's table reports about 46,000 clones. The study, taken as a whole, reports: Another analysis was done later, and it associated fewer than 20,000 TCR beta sequences with HLA alleles at 0.05 false discovery rate. It was confirmed in vitro that a few of the CMV-associated chains were specific for CMV antigens. Among donors in an Asian-associated ancestry cluster, a later analysis reportedly found fewer N-insertions than the approximately 670-donor mean. When analyzed later, the rates of TCR association showed variation by HLA locus, with DRB1 the most and HLA-C the fewest.

This chain connects TRBV28 to TRBJ1-2, with D perhaps TRBD1 (6 bases). This TCR derives from a woman aged 35 to 49 in good health and CMV-seronegative. Sequencing input: PBMCs. The CDR3 DNA reads TGTGCCAGCGGAACGACAGGCCGGGGCTACACCTTC. It encodes CASGTTGRGYTF.